This TCR beta chain was sequenced in a study of radiotherapy plus CTLA-4 blockade in lung cancer (dated by TCRdb to the late 2010s). Looking at the study overall: Among enrolled patients, roughly 17% had an objective response and roughly 30% reached disease control.

Library generation was performed with the immunoSEQ multiplex PCR assay. Drawn from immuneACCESS, this table holds only the in-frame rearrangements with V and J called that TCRdb kept. Clones are partly lost; checked studies trace under half to an unresolved V gene and leave the rest unexplained. The sample records about 51,000 clones, 70% to 80% of which are singletons. The ten largest clones add up to 6.5% to 10% of the sample. Trimming at the junction amounts to 3 bases on V and 0 bases on J, and the germline ends lie 17 bases apart. Taken from cysteine to phenylalanine, the CDR3 has 18 residues. Kept here is only the CDR3 DNA, which spans 54 bases and is read in frame from base 1. As encoded in the germline V gene (reference sequence), CDR1 is LNHDA while CDR2 is SQIVND. The study evaluated CTLA-4 blockade (ipilimumab) given together with focal radiation therapy in patients who had chemo-refractory metastatic non-small-cell lung cancer.

As concerns this clone: Its target antigen remains unknown. Base quality data are lacking; no much larger clone is found one base away.

The full study reports these points: Early dynamic changes in blood T cell clones, together with increased serum interferon-beta after radiation, were reported as the strongest predictors of response. After treatment with radiotherapy and ipilimumab, TCR clones that originated in tumors expanded in peripheral blood.

This TCR was recovered from a human donor with non-small cell lung cancer who had a complete response to radiotherapy plus ipilimumab. Here the sequenced sample was peripheral blood, taken from a patient treated with radiotherapy plus ipilimumab. This receptor chain uses TRBV19 and TRBJ2-2; there is no confident call for the D gene. The nucleotides are TGTGCCAGTAGTATGAGATCCAGGTCCACACCGAACACCGGGGAGCTGTTTTTT. This gives the protein CASSMRSRSTPNTGELFF.